The present T cell receptor (beta chain) was sequenced within a study of vaccination effects on CD4 cells after COVID-19. In the study overall: Following the second dose by a median of 72 days, the post-vaccine samples were obtained. IL-2 at roughly 9.7 IU/ml and peptides at 8.5 to 10 ug/ml were added to cultured PBMC, approximately 2 million per well. Study-wide results and limits: Within healthy vaccinees, only 1 of 255 vaccine-induced clones displayed cross-reactivity with common cold coronaviruses.

At the end of roughly 9 days of culture, CD4+ T cells were isolated. Of the BNT162b2 and mRNA-1273 vaccines, participants received two doses of one or the other. Nucleocapsid antibodies stayed negative before and after vaccination, showing no earlier SARS-CoV-2 infection. Profiling relied on immunoSEQ multiplex PCR, and the TCRdb table lists in-frame clones only, not all of them. The repertoire holds fewer than 75,000 clones, with approximately 81% as singletons. A remark on this clone: The antigen is undetermined.

With 5 bases clipped from V and 7 bases from J, the junction kept 6 bases outside the gene matches. CDR3 size: 13 residues. CDR1 is SGHAT and CDR2 is FQNNGV in the germline V gene. Sequencing used CD4+ T cells from PBMCs cultured without peptide, obtained after COVID-19 vaccination. The source of this sequence is a human donor who received a COVID-19 vaccine. This chain connects TRBV11-2 to TRBJ2-7; 9 nucleotides line up with TRBD1. CDR3 protein: CASSRDRAGEQYF. The CDR3 DNA sequence: TGTGCCAGCAGCCGGGACAGGGCGGGGGAGCAGTACTTC.